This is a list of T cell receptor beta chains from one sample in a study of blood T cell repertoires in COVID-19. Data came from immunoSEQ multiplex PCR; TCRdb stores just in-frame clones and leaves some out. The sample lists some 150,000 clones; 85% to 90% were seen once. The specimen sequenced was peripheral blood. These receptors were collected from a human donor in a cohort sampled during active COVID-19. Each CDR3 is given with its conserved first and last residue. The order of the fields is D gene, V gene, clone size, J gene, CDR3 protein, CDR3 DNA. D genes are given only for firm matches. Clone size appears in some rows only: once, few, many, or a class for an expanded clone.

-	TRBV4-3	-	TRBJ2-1	CASRLAVQGQAYEQFF	TGCGCCAGCAGACTCGCCGTACAGGGTCAGGCCTATGAGCAGTTCTTC
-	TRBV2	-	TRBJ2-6	CASRGPGQYVTGANVLTF	TGTGCCAGCAGAGGACCGGGACAATACGTAACTGGGGCCAACGTCCTGACTTTC
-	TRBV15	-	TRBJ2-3	CATSREAAARIPTDTQYF	TGTGCCACCAGCAGAGAAGCGGCCGCTAGAATTCCCACAGATACGCAGTATTTT
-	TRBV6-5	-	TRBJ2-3	CASSYSGDTDTQYF	TGTGCCAGCAGTTACTCAGGGGACACAGATACGCAGTATTTT
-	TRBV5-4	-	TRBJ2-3	CASSLWGADTQYF	TGTGCCAGCAGCTTGTGGGGGGCAGATACGCAGTATTTT
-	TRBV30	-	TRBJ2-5	CAWSVGGTQYF	TGTGCCTGGAGTGTAGGGGGGACCCAGTACTTC
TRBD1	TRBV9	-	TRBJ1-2	CASRGQGPGYTF	TGTGCCAGCAGGGGACAGGGACCGGGCTACACCTTC
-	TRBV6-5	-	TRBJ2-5	CASSYRRTPPRDTQYF	TGTGCCAGCAGTTATCGTCGGACTCCTCCAAGAGACACCCAGTACTTC
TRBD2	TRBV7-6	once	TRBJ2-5	CASSLTSGGSKLGETQYF	TGTGCCAGCAGCCTGACTAGCGGGGGCTCCAAGTTGGGGGAGACCCAGTACTTC
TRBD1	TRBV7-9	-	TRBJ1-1	CASSATGGRGTEAFF	TGTGCCAGCAGCGCTACAGGGGGCCGGGGAACTGAAGCTTTCTTT
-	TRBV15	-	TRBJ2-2	CATSREILGPNTGELFF	TGTGCCACCAGCAGAGAAATACTTGGGCCGAACACCGGGGAGCTGTTTTTT
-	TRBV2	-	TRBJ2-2	CASSGTPSLTGELFF	TGTGCCAGCAGTGGGACCCCTAGCCTAACCGGGGAGCTGTTTTTT
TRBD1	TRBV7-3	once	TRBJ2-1	CASSLTGNPYNEQFF	TGTGCCAGCAGCTTGACAGGGAACCCCTACAATGAGCAGTTCTTC
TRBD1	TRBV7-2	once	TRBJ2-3	CASSSADRVRDTQYF	TGTGCCAGCAGCTCGGCGGACAGGGTGCGGGATACGCAGTATTTT
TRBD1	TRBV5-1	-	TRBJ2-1	CASSGTGTGVPYNEQFF	TGCGCCAGCAGCGGGACCGGGACAGGGGTCCCATACAATGAGCAGTTCTTC
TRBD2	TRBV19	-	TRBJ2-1	CASSAGTSGGVFF	TGTGCCAGTAGTGCCGGGACTAGCGGGGGGGTGTTCTTC
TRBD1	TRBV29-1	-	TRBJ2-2	CSVPGTGPTGELFF	TGCAGCGTCCCCGGGACAGGGCCAACCGGGGAGCTGTTTTTT
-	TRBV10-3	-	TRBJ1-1	CAISDRGEANTEAFF	TGTGCCATCAGTGACAGGGGTGAGGCGAACACTGAAGCTTTCTTT
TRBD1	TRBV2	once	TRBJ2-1	CASSSDRVGEQFF	TGTGCCAGCAGTTCGGACAGGGTCGGTGAGCAGTTCTTC
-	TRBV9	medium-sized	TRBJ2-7	CASSEGGAGLREQYF	TGTGCCAGCAGTGAAGGGGGGGCCGGCTTGAGAGAGCAGTACTTC
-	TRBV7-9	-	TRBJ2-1	CASSLIVESSYNEQFF	TGTGCCAGCAGCTTAATCGTGGAGAGCTCCTACAATGAGCAGTTCTTC
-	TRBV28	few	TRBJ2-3	CASRTSEGRSDTQYF	TGTGCCAGCAGGACATCGGAGGGCCGCTCAGATACGCAGTATTTT
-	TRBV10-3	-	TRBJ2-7	CAIRGGSGGLPSYEQYF	TGTGCCATCAGGGGAGGTAGCGGCGGACTACCCTCCTACGAGCAGTACTTC
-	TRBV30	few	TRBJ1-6	CAWKRGGSYNSPLHF	TGTGCCTGGAAACGGGGGGGTTCCTATAATTCACCCCTCCACTTT
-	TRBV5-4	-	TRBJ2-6	CASSPGGIPLSGANVLTF	TGTGCCAGCAGCCCGGGCGGGATCCCTTTATCTGGGGCCAACGTCCTGACTTTC
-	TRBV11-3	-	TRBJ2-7	CASSLAARTNEQYF	TGTGCCAGCAGCTTAGCCGCCAGGACAAACGAGCAGTACTTC
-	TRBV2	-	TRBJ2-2	CASRTGVGTGELFF	TGTGCCAGCAGGACGGGGGTGGGCACCGGGGAGCTGTTTTTT
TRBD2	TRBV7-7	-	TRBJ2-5	CASSSLSGAAGETQYF	TGTGCTAGCAGCTCCCTTAGCGGGGCGGCCGGGGAGACCCAGTACTTC
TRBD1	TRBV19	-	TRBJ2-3	CASSRQGATDTQYF	TGTGCCAGTAGTCGGCAGGGGGCAACAGATACGCAGTATTTT
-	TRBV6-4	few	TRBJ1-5	CASSEATNQPQHF	TGTGCCAGCAGTGAAGCCACGAACCAGCCCCAGCATTTT
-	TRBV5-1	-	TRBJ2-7	CASSPQRTDAYEQYF	TGCGCCAGCAGCCCGCAGAGGACAGACGCCTACGAGCAGTACTTC
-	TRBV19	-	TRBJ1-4	CASSISYRDRELFF	TGTGCCAGTAGTATCTCATACAGGGATCGAGAACTGTTTTTT
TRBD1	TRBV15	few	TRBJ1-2	CATSRGDRGQNYGYTF	TGTGCCACCAGCAGAGGCGACAGGGGGCAAAACTATGGCTACACCTTC
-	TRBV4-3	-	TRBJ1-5	CASSQATGSNQPQHF	TGCGCCAGCAGCCAAGCTACAGGTAGCAATCAGCCCCAGCATTTT
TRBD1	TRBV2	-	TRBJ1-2	CASSKTGGNGYTF	TGTGCCAGCAGTAAGACAGGGGGGAATGGCTACACCTTC